Below, 2 T cell receptor beta chains from the same sample are listed, as sequenced in a study of blood T cells in healthy people across ages. A J-beta primer mix and a sample-barcoded 5' primer were used in a second PCR of about 7 to 12 cycles. TCRdb re-derived calls from the 5' RACE reads in MiXCR, one entry per CDR3 protein. The sample contains around 780,000 distinct CDR3 sequences, roughly 25% of which appear only once. These same data were also listed under a study on T cells of mothers and their children.

Sequencing used blood. Every receptor here comes from a boy under 18 in good health.

The genes are TRBV24-1 and TRBJ1-5, with 8 bases matching TRBD1. Germline V gene lookup returns CDR1 KGHDR and CDR2 SFDVKD. V was pared by 9 bases and J by 2 bases, with 2 bases of the junction left unmatched. The CDR3 has 13 amino acids. Written as DNA, the CDR3 is TGTGCCACCGGGGGACAGGGCAATCAGCCCCAGCATTTT. It codes for CATGGQGNQPQHF.

The V gene is TRBV12-3 or TRBV12-4, the J gene TRBJ2-5; possibly TRBD2 for D (5 bases). There are 13 residues in the CDR3. V lost 6 bases and J 7 bases, leaving 15 bases between the germline ends. This chain's CDR3 is CASSFPGERTQYF. In DNA, the CDR3 is TGTGCCAGCAGCTTTCCCGGGGAGAGGACCCAGTACTTC.